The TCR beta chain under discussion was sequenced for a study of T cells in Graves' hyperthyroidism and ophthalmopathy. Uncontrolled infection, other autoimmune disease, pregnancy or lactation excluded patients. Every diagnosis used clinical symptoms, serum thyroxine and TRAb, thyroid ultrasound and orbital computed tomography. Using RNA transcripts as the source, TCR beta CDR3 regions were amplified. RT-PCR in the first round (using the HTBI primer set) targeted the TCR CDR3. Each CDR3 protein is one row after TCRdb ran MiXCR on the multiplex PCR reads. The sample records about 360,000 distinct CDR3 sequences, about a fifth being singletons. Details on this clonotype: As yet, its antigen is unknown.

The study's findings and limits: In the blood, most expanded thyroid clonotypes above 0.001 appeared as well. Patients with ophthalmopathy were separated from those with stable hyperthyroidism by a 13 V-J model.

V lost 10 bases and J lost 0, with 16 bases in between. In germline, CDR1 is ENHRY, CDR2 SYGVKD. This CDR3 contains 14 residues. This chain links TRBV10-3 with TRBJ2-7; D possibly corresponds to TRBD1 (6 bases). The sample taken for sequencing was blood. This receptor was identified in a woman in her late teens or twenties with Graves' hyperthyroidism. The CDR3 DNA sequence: TGTGCCACCGAAGGGCAGGGGAGCTCCTACGAGCAGTACTTC. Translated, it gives CATEGQGSSYEQYF.